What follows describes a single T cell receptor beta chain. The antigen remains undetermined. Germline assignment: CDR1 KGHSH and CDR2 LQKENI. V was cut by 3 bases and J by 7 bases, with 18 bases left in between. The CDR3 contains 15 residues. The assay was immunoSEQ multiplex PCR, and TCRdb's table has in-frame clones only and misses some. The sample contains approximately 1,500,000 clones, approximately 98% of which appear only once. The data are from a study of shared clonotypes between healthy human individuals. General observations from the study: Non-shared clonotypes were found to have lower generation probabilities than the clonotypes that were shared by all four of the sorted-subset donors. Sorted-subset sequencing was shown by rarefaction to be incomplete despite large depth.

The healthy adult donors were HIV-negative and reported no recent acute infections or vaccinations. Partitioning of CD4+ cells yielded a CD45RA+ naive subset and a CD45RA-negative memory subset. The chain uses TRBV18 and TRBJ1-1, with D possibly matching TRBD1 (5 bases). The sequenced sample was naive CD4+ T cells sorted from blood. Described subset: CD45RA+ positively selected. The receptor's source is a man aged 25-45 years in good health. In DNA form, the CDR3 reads TGTGCCAGCTCACCTCTATCGGGACCGGAGAATGAAGCTTTCTTT. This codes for CASSPLSGPENEAFF. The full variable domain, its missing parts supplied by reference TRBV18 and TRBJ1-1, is NAGVMQNPRHLVRRRGQEARLRCSPMKGHSHVYWYRQLPEEGLKFMVYLQKENIIDESGMPKERFSAEFPKEGPSILRIQQVVRGDSAAYFCASSPLSGPENEAFFGQGTRLTVV.